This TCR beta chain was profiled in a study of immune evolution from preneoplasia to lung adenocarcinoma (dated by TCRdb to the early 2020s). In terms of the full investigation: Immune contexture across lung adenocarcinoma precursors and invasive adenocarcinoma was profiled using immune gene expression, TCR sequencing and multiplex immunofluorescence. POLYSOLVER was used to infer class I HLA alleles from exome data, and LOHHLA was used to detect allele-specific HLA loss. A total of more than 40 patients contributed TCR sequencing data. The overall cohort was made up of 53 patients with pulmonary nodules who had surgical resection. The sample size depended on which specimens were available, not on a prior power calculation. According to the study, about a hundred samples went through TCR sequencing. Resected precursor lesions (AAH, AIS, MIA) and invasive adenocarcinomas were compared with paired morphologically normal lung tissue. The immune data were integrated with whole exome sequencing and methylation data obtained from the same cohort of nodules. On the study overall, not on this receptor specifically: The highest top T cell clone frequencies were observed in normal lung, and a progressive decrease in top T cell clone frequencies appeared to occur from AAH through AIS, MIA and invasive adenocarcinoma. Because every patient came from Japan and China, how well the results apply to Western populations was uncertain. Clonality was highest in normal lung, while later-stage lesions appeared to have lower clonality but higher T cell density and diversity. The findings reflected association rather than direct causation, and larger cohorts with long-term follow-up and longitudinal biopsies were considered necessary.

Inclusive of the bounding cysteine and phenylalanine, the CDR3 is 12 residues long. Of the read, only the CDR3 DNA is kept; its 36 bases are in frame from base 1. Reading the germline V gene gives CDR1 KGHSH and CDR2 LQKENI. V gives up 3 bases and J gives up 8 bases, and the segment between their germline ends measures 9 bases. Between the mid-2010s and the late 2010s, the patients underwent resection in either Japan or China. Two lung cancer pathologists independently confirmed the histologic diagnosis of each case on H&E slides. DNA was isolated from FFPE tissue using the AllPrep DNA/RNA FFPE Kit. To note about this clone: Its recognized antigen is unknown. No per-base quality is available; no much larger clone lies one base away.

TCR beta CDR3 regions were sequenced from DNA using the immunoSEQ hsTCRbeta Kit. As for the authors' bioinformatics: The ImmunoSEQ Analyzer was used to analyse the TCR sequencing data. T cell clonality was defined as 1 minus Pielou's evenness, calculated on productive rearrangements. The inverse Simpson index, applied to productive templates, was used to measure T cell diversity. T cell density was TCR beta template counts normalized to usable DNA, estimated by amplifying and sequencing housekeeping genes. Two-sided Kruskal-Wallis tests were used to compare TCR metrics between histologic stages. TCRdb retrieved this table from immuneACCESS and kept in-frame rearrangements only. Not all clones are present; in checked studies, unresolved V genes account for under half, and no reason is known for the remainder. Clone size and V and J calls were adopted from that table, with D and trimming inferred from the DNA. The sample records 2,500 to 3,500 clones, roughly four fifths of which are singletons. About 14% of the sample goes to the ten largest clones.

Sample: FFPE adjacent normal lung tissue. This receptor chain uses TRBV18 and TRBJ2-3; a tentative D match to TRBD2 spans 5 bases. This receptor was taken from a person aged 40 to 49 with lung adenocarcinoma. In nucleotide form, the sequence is TGTGCCAGCTCACCCCGGGATCCTACGCAGTATTTT. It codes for CASSPRDPTQYF.